This record covers a single TCR beta chain. This receptor's antigen is unknown. Nothing much larger sits one base from this clone, and base qualities are not available. This sample was taken from a study of identical twins listed by TCRdb under 2016. As for the study more broadly: To test whether fetal clonotypes persist, this study deep-sequenced TCR alpha and beta repertoires from monozygotic twins, from unrelated adults of various ages, and from cord blood. To rule out contamination, replicate twin experiments were performed at different times with different library preparation protocols. On the study overall, not on this receptor specifically: Because the same donors could not be followed over many years, the conclusions depended on cross-sectional statistical analysis. In monozygotic twins, out-of-frame TCR alpha sharing was systematically underestimated by recombination models, although the models agreed with sharing between unrelated individuals. Zero-insertion analyses could be partly confounded by invariant T cells such as MAIT and iNKT, although diverse VJ usage argued against such confounding for most clonotypes. Abundant cord blood beta clonotypes carried fewer insertions; young adult naive repertoires showed a weaker similar trend, while memory repertoires showed none. In beta out-of-frame sequences, excess twin sharing was weaker, because having fewer shared sequences lowered the signal-to-noise ratio. Out-of-frame TCR alpha sequences shared between twins showed an excess of low generation-probability sequences compared with coincidental sharing between unrelated individuals.

Between the V and J ends, shortened by 8 bases and 8 bases respectively, the junction contains 13 bases. CDR1 and CDR2 are read off the germline V gene as SNHLY and FYNNEI. Including the terminal cysteine and phenylalanine, the CDR3 comprises 12 residues. Here the CDR3 DNA is all that survives: 36 bases in frame from base 1. Library construction relied on 5' RACE. Sequencing used an Illumina HiSeq 2000. Template switching added a universal primer binding site, and the final cDNA carried a unique molecular identifier that allowed TCR cDNA molecules to be counted accurately. First-strand cDNA for TCR alpha and beta chains was synthesized from specific primers in the conserved constant-segment region. To control for contamination, every cDNA library was double barcoded, receiving both a SMART-Mk sample barcode and Illumina barcodes. TruSeq adapter sequences and Illumina sample barcodes were added in two successive PCR steps. The TCR alpha and beta cDNA libraries were sequenced on the Illumina HiSeq platform using custom primers. The paper's data handling went like this. Raw reads were processed with MiGEC to extract unique molecular identifiers, and MiXCR was used to determine CDR3 positions. Recombination models were inferred per individual with the repgenHMM and IGoR tools using an EM algorithm. The analysis of shared clonotypes was done with the tcR package in R, with sharing normalized by the product of cloneset sizes. To study raw recombination without the effects of thymic and clonal selection, out-of-frame nonproductive sequences were analyzed. TCRdb's own reprocessing of the public reads used fastp at Q25 and MiXCR and kept productive beta chains. When rows share a CDR3 protein, they turn into one entry using the most common DNA and genes. These V and J calls are TCRdb output, not the study's own analysis. This sample is represented by hundreds of thousands of distinct CDR3 sequences; approximately 22% of them were singletons. 4.3% of the sample is taken by the ten largest.

Only healthy Caucasian donors were included. Three pairs of female monozygotic twins, all aged roughly 18 to 30 years, made up the twin cohort. Peripheral blood mononuclear cells were used as the source from which RNA for TCR libraries was isolated. This sample was also put to use in a study of T cells expressing NK-cell markers. The second source states: In sorted CD3+CD56+NKG2C+, CD3+CD56+NKG2C- and CD3+CD56-NKG2C+ T-cell subsets from about 8 donors, TCR beta-chain repertoires were profiled. Seven of the eight sequenced donors were HCMV-seropositive and one was HCMV-seronegative. In several experiments an anti-gammadeltaTCR antibody was added to restrict sorting to alphabetaTCR-expressing T cells. In roughly six donors, the dominant CD3+CD56+NKG2C+ clonotypes ranked among the top 10 CD8+ clonotypes, making up 1.0-7.0% of CD8+ T cells. Those dominant clonotypes were again the most abundant among CD3+CD56-NKG2C+ cells in a handful of donors, at about 25-65%. Whether the expanded NKG2C-expressing T cell clones were specific for HCMV antigens was left unclear. The eight sequenced donors were randomly selected healthy volunteers, three men and five women. To determine HCMV serostatus, a commercial ELISA kit was used to detect HCMV-specific IgG in serum. Bulk peripheral blood T-cell repertoires were additionally sequenced from unsorted PBMC for over 5 donors. MIGEC was used to demultiplex reads and group reads by UMI, and MiTCR was used to assemble and quantify clonotypes. To exclude erroneous sequences, any TCR cDNA sequence not supported by at least two reads was discarded. Downstream repertoire analysis used the tcR package, and clonotypes were matched across fractions by CDR3 nucleotide sequence plus V segment. VDJmatch was used to annotate antigen specificity against VDJdb, with one amino acid substitution in CDR3 permitted.

This TCR derives from a woman aged 18-35 years in good health. The chain was built from TRBV2 and TRBJ2-1; a tentative D match to TRBD2 spans 7 bases. Sequenced: PBMCs. The DNA sequence is given as TGTGCCAGCGGGGGGGCCGGATATGAGCAGTTCTTC. It specifies CASGGAGYEQFF.